This T cell receptor beta chain was captured in a study of cytomegalovirus exposure and HLA in healthy donors. PCR involved 60 Vbeta and 13 Jbeta primers. Source study methods: Around 11 million shared chains were among approximately 80 million unique TCR beta chains counted in a later analysis. Profiled with immunoSEQ multiplex PCR; TCRdb holds only in-frame clones, not every one. Clone size and V and J calls were adopted from that table, with D and trimming inferred from the DNA. The table records around 100,000 clones, about 62% of them present only once. Regarding the study as a whole: TCR beta V- and J-gene trimming, according to a later analysis, was linked to a missense DCLRE1C variant. In a later analysis, HLA-C alleles had the fewest associated TCRs, DRB1 alleles the most.

To note about this clone: Its antigen is undetermined.

The CDR3 has 13 amino acids. With V trimmed by 6 bases and J by 3 bases, 5 bases remained unmatched. Germline assignment: CDR1 MDHEN and CDR2 SYDVKM. V usage is TRBV28 and J usage is TRBJ2-7, with TRBD1 matching 7 bases. Sequenced material: PBMCs. The clonotype comes from a human donor in good health. The CDR3, as DNA: TGTGCCAGCAGACGGGACAGCCACTACGAGCAGTACTTC. Its protein product is CASRRDSHYEQYF.